This paragraph covers one TCR beta chain sequence. This sample was included in a study of blood T cell repertoires in COVID-19. As for the study in general: Sites in the United States, Italy and Spain provided acute and convalescent COVID-19 samples.

Only in-frame clones appear in the TCRdb table, and some are missing; sequencing was by immunoSEQ multiplex PCR. This sample carries about 230,000 clones, more than 80% of them seen once, and the ten largest clones take around 1.8%. The sequence was collected from a man aged 60-69 years who had recovered from COVID-19. Sequencing input: PBMCs or T cells enriched from blood (not recorded which).

The CDR3 sequence: CASSDRGEKLFF. CDR3 nucleotide sequence: TGTGCCAGCAGTGACAGAGGCGAAAAACTGTTTTTT. The chain has TRBV25-1 and TRBJ1-4; D not certain. The V end was cut by 3 bases, the J end by 8 bases, with 7 bases between. Germline CDR1 MGHDK, CDR2 SYGVNS. This CDR3 contains 12 residues.